The 30 T cell receptor beta chains below were found in one sample sequenced in a study of blood T cell repertoires in COVID-19. The data were produced by immunoSEQ multiplex PCR, yet TCRdb's version contains in-frame clones alone and is incomplete. The table has over 250,000 clones, 80% to 95% seen once; the top ten hold about 2.5%. The sequencing input was peripheral blood. The receptors were sampled from a person aged 18 to 30 with COVID-19, enrolled during active disease.

The chain uses TRBV27 and TRBJ2-3; no reliable D call. Trimming cost V 7 bases and J 0 bases, with 14 bases left between them. The CDR3 has 15 amino acids. The germline V gene encodes CDR1 MNHEY and CDR2 SMNVEV (reference sequence). CDR3 protein: CASTSLTASTDTQYF. The CDR3 DNA reads TGTGCCAGCACATCCTTAACAGCTAGCACAGATACGCAGTATTTT.

V is TRBV10-3 and J is TRBJ2-7; 8 bases agree with TRBD1. The CDR3 sequence is 16 residues long. Trimming cost V 2 bases and J 0 bases; bases outside gene matches: 6. From germline, CDR1 is ENHRY and CDR2 SYGVKD. Here the CDR3 DNA reads TGTGCCATCAGTGAGCCCAGGGGACAGGACTCCTACGAGCAGTACTTC. This encodes CAISEPRGQDSYEQYF.

The chain employs TRBV9 and TRBJ1-3; TRBD1 matches 8 bases. The CDR3 covers 17 residues. V gave up 4 bases and J gave up 3 bases; unmatched junction bases: 12. Germline V gene data show CDR1 as SGDLS and CDR2 as YYNGEE. The CDR3 spells CASSPTSQGAGGNTIYF. The CDR3 DNA is TGTGCCAGCAGCCCAACCTCCCAGGGGGCGGGTGGAAACACCATATATTTT.

The rearrangement uses TRBV7-2 and TRBJ1-2; TRBD1 matches at 7 bases. The V gene end was trimmed by 2 bases and the J gene end by 7 bases; junction bases not matched to a gene: 4. Germline V gives CDR1 SGHTA, CDR2 FQGNSA. This CDR3 spans 13 amino acids. The CDR3 nucleotides are TGTGCCAGCAGCTTACAGGGGGTGGGTGGCTACACCTTC. It is translated as CASSLQGVGGYTF.

The count of this clone is one. V and J are TRBV28 and TRBJ1-2; possible D gene TRBD1, 5 bases. Trimming took 5 bases from V and 0 from J, leaving 13 bases between them. Germline CDR1 is MDHEN and CDR2 is SYDVKM. The CDR3 length is 15 residues. CDR3 DNA sequence: TGTGCCAGCAGTCCAGGGTCCCCCCCTAACTATGGCTACACCTTC. Translation gives CASSPGSPPNYGYTF.

The rearrangement uses TRBV5-4 and TRBJ2-7, with 11 bases identical to TRBD2. CDR3 length: 15 amino acids. Looked up from germline, CDR1 is SGHNT and CDR2 is YYREEE (reference sequence). J lost 0 bases, V lost 4 bases, and 3 bases had no gene match. The CDR3 loop is CASSKGTSGSYEQYF. CDR3 in DNA: TGTGCCAGCAGCAAGGGGACTAGCGGCTCCTACGAGCAGTACTTC.

The rearrangement joins TRBV25-1 to TRBJ2-1; D call uncertain. The V and J ends lost 4 bases and 6 bases respectively, with 25 bases between them. Per the germline V gene, CDR1 is MGHDK and CDR2 is SYGVNS. The CDR3 covers 18 residues. The CDR3 loop reads CASSGASESLLGSNEQFF. The CDR3 DNA follows: TGTGCCAGCAGTGGGGCGTCCGAGTCGCTCCTGGGTTCCAATGAGCAGTTCTTC.

The genes are TRBV19 and TRBJ1-1; perhaps TRBD1 as D (6 bases). The CDR3 has 14 amino acids. The germline gives CDR1 LNHDA, CDR2 SQIVND (reference sequence). Trimming took 5 bases from V and 5 from J, leaving 15 bases between them. CDR3 DNA sequence: TGTGCCAGTAGTGTCCAGGGGAGTTCGACTGAAGCTTTCTTT. Translated: CASSVQGSSTEAFF.

The chain employs TRBV6-2 or TRBV6-3 and TRBJ2-3, with D tentatively TRBD2 (6 bases). Trimming took 0 bases from V and 2 from J, leaving 15 bases between them. Germline CDR1 is MNHEY and CDR2 is SVGEGT. The CDR3 has 17 amino acids. The CDR3 protein is CASSYSLSGAPTDTQYF. For the CDR3, the DNA is TGTGCCAGCAGTTACTCGTTGTCGGGAGCGCCCACAGATACGCAGTATTTT.

This chain links TRBV28 with TRBJ1-2; 7 nucleotides line up with TRBD1. Germline-derived CDR1 and CDR2 are MDHEN and SYDVKM. This CDR3 contains 15 residues. V lost 4 bases and J lost 4; bases outside the gene matches: 9. CDR3: CASSSQGPRGYGYTF. Written as DNA, the CDR3 is TGTGCCAGCAGTTCACAGGGGCCTCGAGGCTATGGCTACACCTTC.

J is TRBJ2-7 and V is TRBV6-2 or TRBV6-3; D possibly corresponds to TRBD1 (5 bases). CDR1 and CDR2 from the germline V gene are MNHEY and SVGEGT. The CDR3 runs 17 residues. Trimming pared 0 bases from V and 3 bases from J, leaving 18 bases between. The CDR3 reads CASSYSSLRGQLYEQYF. For the CDR3, the DNA is TGTGCCAGCAGTTACTCGAGTTTGCGTGGACAACTCTACGAGCAGTACTTC.

The rearrangement joins TRBV7-2 to TRBJ2-1; perhaps TRBD2 as D (5 bases). The CDR3 covers 14 residues. CDR1 is SGHTA, CDR2 FQGNSA, per germline. Trimming shortened V by 0 bases and J by 7 bases, and 10 bases separated the two germline ends. This CDR3 is CASSLAWSGNEQFF. For the CDR3, the DNA is TGTGCCAGCAGCTTAGCTTGGTCGGGAAATGAGCAGTTCTTC.

V gene TRBV27 combines with J gene TRBJ2-7; D ambiguous. The germline V and J ends were trimmed by 8 bases and 6 bases, with 14 bases remaining between them. This CDR3 is built from 12 residues. Germline V gene sequence: CDR1 MNHEY, CDR2 SMNVEV (reference sequence). This CDR3 is CASGPAWVEQYF. CDR3 coding DNA: TGTGCCAGCGGGCCAGCTTGGGTCGAGCAGTACTTC.

The rearrangement joins TRBV28 to TRBJ2-1, with 13 bases lining up with TRBD2. This CDR3 spans 17 amino acids. The germline V gene encodes CDR1 MDHEN and CDR2 SYDVKM. Trimming at V came to 3 bases and at J to 4 bases, leaving 6 bases not matched to a gene. CDR3 bases: TGTGCCAGCAGTTTCCGGACTAGCGGGAGCCCGTACAATGAGCAGTTCTTC. Amino acid sequence: CASSFRTSGSPYNEQFF.

This chain joins TRBV28 and TRBJ2-7; 11 positions match TRBD2. The ends lost 5 bases at V and 4 bases at J; junction bases unmatched: 7. The CDR3 is 15 residues long. Germline V CDR1 and CDR2: MDHEN, SYDVKM. The DNA of the CDR3 is TGTGCCAGCAGTACGTTAGCGGGAGGGACGTACGAGCAGTACTTC. Translated, it gives CASSTLAGGTYEQYF.

The rearrangement joins TRBV7-3 to TRBJ2-1; 12 bases are shared with TRBD2. V was clipped by 1 base and J by 5 bases; unmatched bases: 15. Germline assignment: CDR1 SGHTA and CDR2 FQGTGA. The CDR3 spans 20 residues. The CDR3 sequence: CASSLNGGLAGGPLDNEQFF. The CDR3 DNA reads as TGTGCCAGCAGCTTAAACGGAGGGCTAGCGGGAGGGCCCCTCGACAATGAGCAGTTCTTC.

V is TRBV3-1 (or the pseudogene TRBV3-2) and J is TRBJ2-4; TRBD1 aligns across 8 bases. V lost 3 bases and J lost 0; bases outside the gene matches: 7. This CDR3 region has 17 residues. Germline CDR1 reads LGHDT; CDR2 reads YNNKEL (reference sequence). The CDR3 sequence: CASSQVGTGLAKNIQYF. CDR3 sequence (DNA): TGTGCCAGCAGCCAGGTTGGGACAGGACTAGCCAAAAACATTCAGTACTTC.

The rearrangement links TRBV18 to TRBJ2-2; TRBD2 aligns across 7 bases. Trimming at V came to 0 bases and at J to 0 bases, leaving 1 base not matched to a gene. Germline loops: CDR1 KGHSH, CDR2 LQKENI. This CDR3 spans 16 amino acids. The CDR3 region is CASSPPSGANTGELFF. DNA of the CDR3: TGTGCCAGCTCACCACCAAGCGGGGCGAACACCGGGGAGCTGTTTTTT.

The genes are TRBV5-6 and TRBJ2-7, with D perhaps matching TRBD1 (6 bases). Between the trimmed V and J ends, which lost 4 bases and 3 bases, there was a span of 17 bases. The CDR3 length is 15 residues. CDR1 is SGHDT and CDR2 is YYEEEE in the germline V gene. The CDR3 is CASSPDRFYLYEQYF. Here the CDR3 DNA reads TGTGCCAGCAGCCCGGACAGATTTTATCTCTACGAGCAGTACTTC.

This clone was counted a single time. This chain joins TRBV24-1 and TRBJ2-3; 8 positions agree with TRBD2. J lost 2 bases, V lost 3 bases, and 9 bases had no gene match. Germline CDR1 KGHDR, CDR2 SFDVKD. This CDR3 is built from 17 residues. As DNA, the CDR3 is TGTGCCACCAGTGATCCCGGACTAGCACTCTACACAGATACGCAGTATTTT. Its protein product is CATSDPGLALYTDTQYF.

The rearrangement links TRBV6-2 or TRBV6-3 to TRBJ2-5, with TRBD1 matching over 7 bases. The CDR3 loop spans 17 amino acids. CDR1 MNHEY and CDR2 SVGEGT come from the germline V gene. V lost 2 bases and J lost 3; bases outside the gene matches: 12. CDR3 loop: CASSYRTRGGLEETQYF. As DNA, the CDR3 is TGTGCCAGCAGTTACCGTACCCGAGGGGGCCTGGAAGAGACCCAGTACTTC.

The chain couples TRBV24-1 to TRBJ2-4; D gene ambiguous. The germline V gene has CDR1 KGHDR and CDR2 SFDVKD. The CDR3 consists of 13 residues. V gave up 5 bases and J gave up 4 bases, with 8 bases separating them. This chain's CDR3 is CATSVNKKNIQYF. For the CDR3, the DNA is TGTGCCACCAGTGTCAACAAGAAAAACATTCAGTACTTC.

The chain combines TRBV25-1 with TRBJ2-5; perhaps TRBD2 as D (6 bases). From germline, CDR1 is MGHDK and CDR2 SYGVNS. There are 15 residues in the CDR3. V was trimmed by 4 bases and J by 2 bases, leaving 14 bases between them. The DNA of the CDR3 is TGTGCCAGCAGTGCCCGGACGGAGGGGCAAGAGACCCAGTACTTC. It translates to CASSARTEGQETQYF.

The J gene is TRBJ1-2, the V gene TRBV9; D remains ambiguous. The V gene lost 3 bases and the J gene lost 0 bases, with 6 bases spanning the gap. The CDR3 runs to 13 residues. Per germline, CDR1 SGDLS and CDR2 YYNGEE. The CDR3 sequence is CASSETANYGYTF. The CDR3 DNA sequence: TGTGCCAGCAGCGAAACAGCTAACTATGGCTACACCTTC.

This clone was detected a few times. The J gene is TRBJ2-1, the V gene TRBV5-6; 12 positions agree with TRBD2. V shed 4 bases and J 5 bases; nucleotides not matched to a gene: 7. CDR3 length: 16 residues. Per the germline V gene, CDR1 is SGHDT and CDR2 is YYEEEE. CDR3 amino acids: CASSRPTSGRNNEQFF. In nucleotides, the CDR3 is TGTGCCAGCAGCCGCCCGACTAGCGGGAGAAACAATGAGCAGTTCTTC.

The V and J genes are TRBV9 and TRBJ1-2, with D maybe TRBD1 (6 bases). From germline, CDR1 is SGDLS and CDR2 YYNGEE. The CDR3 is 16 residues long. The V and J ends lost 1 base and 2 bases respectively, with 15 bases between them. The DNA for the CDR3 is TGTGCCAGCAGCGTATATTCAGGGGTAGTAAACTATGGCTACACCTTC. It codes for CASSVYSGVVNYGYTF.

This chain connects TRBV5-1 to TRBJ1-1; 9 bases are a match to TRBD1. Germline CDR1 is SGHRS and CDR2 is YFSETQ. V gave up 4 bases and J gave up 3 bases; unmatched junction bases: 7. The CDR3 sequence is 15 residues long. CDR3 coding DNA: TGCGCCAGCAGCAAGTCGACAGGGGGTGACACTGAAGCTTTCTTT. This encodes CASSKSTGGDTEAFF.

The rearrangement joins TRBV11-2 to TRBJ1-1; D unclear. Trimming left V 5 bases short and J 0 bases short, with 10 bases between. From germline, CDR1 is SGHAT and CDR2 FQNNGV. The CDR3 extends over 14 amino acids. CDR3 DNA sequence: TGTGCCAGCAGCCCCCCAGGCATGAACACTGAAGCTTTCTTT. Its protein product is CASSPPGMNTEAFF. Full variable domain (remainder filled in from reference TRBV11-2 and TRBJ1-1): EAGVAQSPRYKIIEKRQSVAFWCNPISGHATLYWYQQILGQGPKLLIQFQNNGVVDDSQLPKDRFSAERLKGVDSTLKIQPAKLEDSAVYLCASSPPGMNTEAFFGQGTRLTVV.

The V and J genes are TRBV27 and TRBJ2-6; 12 bases match TRBD2. Germline CDR1 and CDR2: MNHEY and SMNVEV (reference sequence). This CDR3 spans 20 amino acids. The trim removed 5 bases at V and 0 bases at J, leaving 11 bases unmatched. CDR3 nucleotides: TGTGCCAGCAGTCCCTTGGGGCTAGCGGGAGGGTCCTCTGGGGCCAACGTCCTGACTTTC. As protein: CASSPLGLAGGSSGANVLTF.

This chain uses TRBV4-1 with TRBJ2-3; D remains unclear. The CDR3 runs to 12 residues. Germline V gene lookup returns CDR1 MGHRA and CDR2 YSYEKL. The germline V and J ends were trimmed by 6 bases and 5 bases, with 9 bases remaining between them. The CDR3 is CASRHSQDTQYF. In DNA form, the CDR3 reads TGCGCCAGCAGGCATTCACAAGATACGCAGTATTTT.